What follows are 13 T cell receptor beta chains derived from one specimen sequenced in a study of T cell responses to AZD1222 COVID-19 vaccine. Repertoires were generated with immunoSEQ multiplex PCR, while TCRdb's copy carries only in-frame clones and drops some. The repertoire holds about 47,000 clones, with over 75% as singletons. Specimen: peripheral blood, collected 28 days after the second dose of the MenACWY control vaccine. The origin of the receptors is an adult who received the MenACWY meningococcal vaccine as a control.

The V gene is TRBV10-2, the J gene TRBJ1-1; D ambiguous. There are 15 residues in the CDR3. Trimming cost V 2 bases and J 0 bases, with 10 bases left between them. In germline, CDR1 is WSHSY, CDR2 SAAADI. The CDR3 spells CASSERRALNTEAFF. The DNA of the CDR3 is TGCGCCAGCAGTGAGCGGAGGGCCCTGAACACTGAAGCTTTCTTT.

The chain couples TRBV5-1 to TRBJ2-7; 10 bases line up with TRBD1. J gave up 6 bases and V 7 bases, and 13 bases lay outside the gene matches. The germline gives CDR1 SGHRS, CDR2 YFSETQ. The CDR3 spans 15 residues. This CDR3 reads CASYPKGTGVAEQYF. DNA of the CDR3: TGCGCCAGCTATCCAAAGGGGACAGGGGTTGCCGAGCAGTACTTC.

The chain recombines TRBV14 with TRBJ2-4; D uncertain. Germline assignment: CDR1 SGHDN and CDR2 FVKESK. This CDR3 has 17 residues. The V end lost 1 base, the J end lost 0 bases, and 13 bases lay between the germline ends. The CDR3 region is CASSQGGLRVAKNIQYF. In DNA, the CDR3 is TGTGCCAGCAGCCAAGGAGGTCTTCGGGTAGCCAAAAACATTCAGTACTTC.

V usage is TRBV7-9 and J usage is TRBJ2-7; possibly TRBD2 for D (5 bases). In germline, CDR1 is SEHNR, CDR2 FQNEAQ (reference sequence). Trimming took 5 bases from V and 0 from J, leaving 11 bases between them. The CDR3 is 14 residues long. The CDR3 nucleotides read TGTGCCAGCAGCCTTAGCGCGAGCTCCTACGAGCAGTACTTC. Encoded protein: CASSLSASSYEQYF.

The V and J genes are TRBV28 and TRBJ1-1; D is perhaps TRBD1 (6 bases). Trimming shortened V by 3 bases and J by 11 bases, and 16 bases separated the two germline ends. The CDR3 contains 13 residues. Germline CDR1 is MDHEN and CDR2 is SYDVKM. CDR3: CASSFQPTGSAFF. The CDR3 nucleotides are TGTGCCAGCAGTTTCCAACCGACAGGCTCGGCTTTCTTT.

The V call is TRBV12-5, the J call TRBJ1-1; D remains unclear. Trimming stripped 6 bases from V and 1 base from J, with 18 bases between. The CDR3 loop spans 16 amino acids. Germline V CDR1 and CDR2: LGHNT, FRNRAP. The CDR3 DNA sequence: TGTGCTAGTGGCGATGTGAAGGGCGGTAAGAACACTGAAGCTTTCTTT. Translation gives CASGDVKGGKNTEAFF.

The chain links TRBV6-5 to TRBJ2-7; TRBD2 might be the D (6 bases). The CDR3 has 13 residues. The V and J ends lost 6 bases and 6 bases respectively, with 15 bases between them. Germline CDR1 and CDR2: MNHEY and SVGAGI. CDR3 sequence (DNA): TGTGCCAGCAGCGGAGGGTTAATTCGCGAGCAGTACTTC. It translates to CASSGGLIREQYF.

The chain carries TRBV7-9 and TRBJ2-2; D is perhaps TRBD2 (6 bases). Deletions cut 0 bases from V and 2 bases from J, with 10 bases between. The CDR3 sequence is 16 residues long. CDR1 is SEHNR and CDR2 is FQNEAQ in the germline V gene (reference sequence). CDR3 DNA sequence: TGTGCCAGCAGCTTAGCGGGAGGCCGAAACACCGGGGAGCTGTTTTTT. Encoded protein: CASSLAGGRNTGELFF.

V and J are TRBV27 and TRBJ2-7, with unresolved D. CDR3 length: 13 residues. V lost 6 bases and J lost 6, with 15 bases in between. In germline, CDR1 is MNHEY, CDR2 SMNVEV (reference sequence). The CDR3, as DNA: TGTGCCAGCAGCTTCGGCGCCTCCCGCGAGCAGTACTTC. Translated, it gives CASSFGASREQYF.

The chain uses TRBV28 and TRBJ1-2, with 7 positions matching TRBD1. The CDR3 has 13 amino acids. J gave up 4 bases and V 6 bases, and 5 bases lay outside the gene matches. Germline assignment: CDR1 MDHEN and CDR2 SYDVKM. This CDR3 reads CASSSTGPYGYTF. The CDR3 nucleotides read TGTGCCAGCAGCTCGACAGGGCCCTATGGCTACACCTTC.

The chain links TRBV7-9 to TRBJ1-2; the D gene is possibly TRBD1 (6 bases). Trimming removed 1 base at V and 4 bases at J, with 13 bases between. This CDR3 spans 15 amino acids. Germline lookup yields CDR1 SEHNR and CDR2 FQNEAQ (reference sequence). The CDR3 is CASSLEGGSIYGYTF. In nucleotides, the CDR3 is TGTGCCAGCAGCTTAGAAGGGGGGAGTATCTATGGCTACACCTTC. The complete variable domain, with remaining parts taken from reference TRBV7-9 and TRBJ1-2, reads DTGVSQNPRHKITKRGQNVTFRCDPISEHNRLYWYRQTLGQGPEFLTYFQNEAQLEKSRLLSDRFSAERPKGSFSTLEIQRTEQGDSAMYLCASSLEGGSIYGYTFGSGTRLTVV.

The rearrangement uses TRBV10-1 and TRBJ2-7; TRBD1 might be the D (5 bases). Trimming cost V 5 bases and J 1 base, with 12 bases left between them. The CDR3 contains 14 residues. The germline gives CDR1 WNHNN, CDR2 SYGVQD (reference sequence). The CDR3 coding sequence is TGCGCCAGCAGTCCTACACCAGGGTCCTACGAGCAGTACTTC. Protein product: CASSPTPGSYEQYF.

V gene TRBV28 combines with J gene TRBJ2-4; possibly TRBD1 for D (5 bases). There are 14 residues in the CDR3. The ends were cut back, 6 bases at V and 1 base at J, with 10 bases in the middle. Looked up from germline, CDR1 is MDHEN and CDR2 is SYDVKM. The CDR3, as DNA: TGTGCCAGCAGCTTCGCAGGGGCCAAAAACATTCAGTACTTC. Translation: CASSFAGAKNIQYF. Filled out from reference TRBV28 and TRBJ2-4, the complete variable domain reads DVKVTQSSRYLVKRTGEKVFLECVQDMDHENMFWYRQDPGLGLRLIYFSYDVKMKEKGDIPEGYSVSREKKERFSLILESASTNQTSMYLCASSFAGAKNIQYFGAGTRLSVL.